The clone carrying this T cell receptor beta chain was seen at least ten times. Antigen specificity is unknown. The record originates from a study of response to subunit inactivated influenza vaccine. Notes on the study in general: Every seasonal influenza vaccination brings in few new T cells, the authors suggested.

CDR1 SGHTA and CDR2 FQGNSA come from the germline V gene. V was pared by 4 bases and J by 4 bases, with 7 bases between. The length of the CDR3 is 13 residues. Via MiXCR, TCRdb re-called the RT-PCR reads, giving one row per CDR3 protein. The sample holds about 540,000 distinct CDR3 sequences; about 15% are singletons and the top ten take more than 9.5%. The rearrangement links TRBV7-2 to TRBJ2-2; D call uncertain. This TCR derives from a man in his fifties or sixties who received an inactivated influenza vaccine. The sample in question was PBMCs from blood, obtained 11 to 12 days after vaccination. The CDR3 DNA is TGTGCCAGCAGCTCGGACGGCACCGGGGAGCTGTTTTTT. Protein: CASSSDGTGELFF.